This T cell receptor beta chain is drawn from a study of lymphopenia after photon versus proton radiotherapy. The length of the CDR3 is 16 residues. Germline V lookup: CDR1 SGHTA, CDR2 FQGTGA. V was shortened by 1 base and J by 1 base, with 10 bases between the two germline ends. Profiling relied on immunoSEQ multiplex PCR, and the TCRdb table lists in-frame clones only, not all of them. The sample contains 150,000 to 200,000 clones, approximately 86% of which appear only once. On this clone: What it binds is not known.

General study results and limits: Post-nadir TCR diversity decline inversely tracked overall survival among those who died. Survival link was tested only in deceased patients; proton benefit remains a possibility. Relative stability marked proton patients; photon patients lost diversity and naive cells. After the lymphocyte nadir, photon-treated repertoires showed oligoclonal expansion, especially of CD8+ Temra cells.

This clonotype was sampled from a man aged 45-65 years with gastric cancer. The sequencing used peripheral blood, collected from a patient treated with photon-based radiotherapy. J is TRBJ2-2 and V is TRBV7-3; weak D call: TRBD2 (5 bases). The CDR3 DNA reads as TGTGCCAGCAGCTTAAGAGGGCGGCGGAACACCGGGGAGCTGTTTTTT. It specifies CASSLRGRRNTGELFF.